The next 15 T cell receptor beta chains were all read from a single sample in a study of a mutant IDH1 vaccine in newly diagnosed glioma. Time point of the sample: baseline, week 1 (first vaccination visit). This sample's treatment: pre-vaccination baseline after standard-of-care therapy. Produced via immunoSEQ multiplex PCR; TCRdb's table is partial and in-frame only. Of some 68,000 clones listed, around 74% were seen once; the top ten hold around 8.4%. Specimen: PBMCs, collected from a glioma patient treated with radiotherapy, temozolomide or both. These receptors were taken from a middle-aged man with glioma.

The chain links TRBV19 to TRBJ1-1; no clear D gene. In germline, CDR1 is LNHDA, CDR2 SQIVND (reference sequence). With 2 bases removed from V and 3 bases from J, the gap between germline ends came to 7 bases. This CDR3 has 13 residues. The CDR3 bases are TGTGCCAGTAGTATAATAGACGACACTGAAGCTTTCTTT. Its translation: CASSIIDDTEAFF.

This clone was recorded once. V usage is TRBV19 and J usage is TRBJ1-2; the D gene is possibly TRBD1 (6 bases). Germline CDR1 reads LNHDA; CDR2 reads SQIVND (reference sequence). The V end was cut by 3 bases, the J end by 4 bases, with 12 bases between. This CDR3 region has 14 residues. The chain's CDR3 is CASSMGDTGYGYTF. The CDR3 DNA reads as TGTGCCAGTAGTATGGGGGACACCGGCTATGGCTACACCTTC.

The V call is TRBV30, the J call TRBJ2-7; 7 bases line up with TRBD2. CDR3 length: 12 amino acids. Germline-derived CDR1 and CDR2 are GTSNPN and SVGIG (reference sequence). V was clipped by 5 bases and J by 3 bases; unmatched bases: 4. The CDR3 reads CAWGGGNYEQYF. The CDR3 DNA follows: TGTGCCTGGGGGGGAGGGAACTACGAGCAGTACTTC.

In its sample, this clone was seen many times. This sequence joins TRBV11-2 and TRBJ1-1; D gene unclear. Deletions cut 5 bases from V and 11 bases from J, with 12 bases between. The germline V gene encodes CDR1 SGHAT and CDR2 FQNNGV. The CDR3 loop spans 11 amino acids. The CDR3 DNA reads TGTGCCAGCAGCCATGGCCTGAACGCTTTCTTT. This codes for CASSHGLNAFF.

The chain has TRBV19 and TRBJ2-1; D tentatively fits TRBD1 or TRBD2 (6 bases each). The CDR3 contains 12 residues. Germline V gene sequence: CDR1 LNHDA, CDR2 SQIVND (reference sequence). V lost 10 bases to trimming and J lost 8 bases, with 15 bases between them. Written as DNA, the CDR3 is TGTGCCACCAAGGGGGGAGGCGATGAGCAGTTCTTC. Protein: CATKGGGDEQFF.

This sequence joins TRBV4-2 and TRBJ1-5; no clear D gene. Germline CDR1 and CDR2: LGHNA and YNFKEQ. This CDR3 is built from 13 residues. The V end was cut by 1 base, the J end by 5 bases, with 6 bases between. DNA for the CDR3: TGTGCCAGCAGCCAAGGTAGAGATCAGCCCCAGCATTTT. This gives the protein CASSQGRDQPQHF.

J is TRBJ2-1 and V is TRBV7-8; D uncertain. V lost 1 base, J lost 6 bases, and 7 bases lay in between. Germline CDR1 is SGHVS and CDR2 is FQNEAQ. The CDR3 runs to 13 residues. CDR3 residues: CASSLDRANEQFF. CDR3 in DNA: TGTGCCAGCAGCTTAGATAGAGCCAATGAGCAGTTCTTC.

The chain links TRBV5-1 to TRBJ1-5, with 7 bases fitting TRBD1. Trimming took 1 base from V and 6 from J; bases not matched to a gene: 7. Germline values: CDR1 SGHRS, CDR2 YFSETQ. The CDR3 runs to 15 residues. CDR3 amino acids: CASSLKTGSGQPQHF. The CDR3, as DNA: TGCGCCAGCAGCTTGAAGACAGGGTCGGGTCAGCCCCAGCATTTT.

This clone was picked up a small number of times. The chain has TRBV27 and TRBJ2-1, with a possible D match to TRBD1 (5 bases). Trimming removed 3 bases at V and 1 base at J, with 10 bases between. The CDR3 is made up of 15 amino acids. Germline lookup yields CDR1 MNHEY and CDR2 SMNVEV (reference sequence). CDR3 nucleotide sequence: TGTGCCAGCAGTTTGATAGGGGAATCCTACAATGAGCAGTTCTTC. Translation: CASSLIGESYNEQFF.

The chain has TRBV6-1 and TRBJ1-1; D is uncertain. CDR3 length equals 11 residues. V was cut by 7 bases and J by 7 bases, with 10 bases left in between. CDR1 and CDR2 (germline): MNHNS, SASEGT. CDR3 amino acids: CASIWTVEAFF. CDR3 DNA: TGTGCCAGCATATGGACGGTTGAAGCTTTCTTT.

This chain connects TRBV5-4 to TRBJ2-4; a possible D gene is TRBD1 (6 bases). Trimming removed 2 bases at V and 6 bases at J, with 9 bases between. This CDR3 is 13 amino acids long. The germline V gene encodes CDR1 SGHNT and CDR2 YYREEE (reference sequence). The DNA of the CDR3 is TGTGCCAGCAGCTTCCCAGGGGCAAACATTCAGTACTTC. This gives the protein CASSFPGANIQYF.

The chain is built from TRBV27 and TRBJ2-1; 9 bases map to TRBD2. The V gene end was trimmed by 7 bases and the J gene end by 4 bases; junction bases not matched to a gene: 5. Germline V lookup: CDR1 MNHEY, CDR2 SMNVEV (reference sequence). CDR3 length: 14 residues. The CDR3 nucleotides read TGTGCCAGCACCTTGACTAGCGGTTACAATGAGCAGTTCTTC. It is translated as CASTLTSGYNEQFF.

This CDR3 is CASRLYQNSNQPQHF. CDR3 DNA: TGTGCCAGCAGACTCTATCAAAATAGCAATCAGCCCCAGCATTTT. The chain recombines TRBV6-5 with TRBJ1-5; D remains ambiguous. V shed 6 bases and J shed 0 bases, with 12 bases lying between them. The CDR3 sequence is 15 residues long. Germline CDR1 is MNHEY and CDR2 is SVGAGI.

This chain connects TRBV29-1 to TRBJ1-1; D not certain. The CDR3 spans 12 residues. Looked up from germline, CDR1 is SQVTM and CDR2 is ANQGSEA. V was shortened by 6 bases and J by 1 base, with 9 bases between the two germline ends. The CDR3 region is CSVPLGNTEAFF. The CDR3, as DNA: TGCAGCGTCCCGCTTGGGAACACTGAAGCTTTCTTT.

The chain carries TRBV6-1 and TRBJ1-5; D remains unclear. This CDR3 is built from 13 residues. Looked up from germline, CDR1 is MNHNS and CDR2 is SASEGT. V was clipped by 7 bases and J by 9 bases, with 16 bases between them. The CDR3: CASTESGDRPQHF. DNA of the CDR3: TGTGCCAGCACCGAAAGTGGCGACCGGCCCCAGCATTTT.